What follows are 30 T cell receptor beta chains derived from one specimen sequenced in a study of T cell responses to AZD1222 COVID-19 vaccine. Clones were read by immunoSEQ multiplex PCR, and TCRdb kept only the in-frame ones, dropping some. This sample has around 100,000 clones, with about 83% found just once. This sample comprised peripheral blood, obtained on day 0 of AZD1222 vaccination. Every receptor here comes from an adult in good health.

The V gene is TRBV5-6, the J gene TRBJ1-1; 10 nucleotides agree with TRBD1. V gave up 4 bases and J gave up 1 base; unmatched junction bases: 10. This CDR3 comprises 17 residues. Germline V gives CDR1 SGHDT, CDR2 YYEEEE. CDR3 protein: CASSTRGQGLANTEAFF. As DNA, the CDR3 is TGTGCCAGCAGCACGAGGGGACAGGGGCTAGCGAACACTGAAGCTTTCTTT.

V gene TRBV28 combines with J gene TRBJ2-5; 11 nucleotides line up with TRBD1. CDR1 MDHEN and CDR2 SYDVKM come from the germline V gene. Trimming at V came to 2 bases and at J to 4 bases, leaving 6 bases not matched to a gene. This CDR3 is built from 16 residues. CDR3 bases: TGTGCCAGCAGTTTAGAGCGGGACAGGGGGTTAGAGACCCAGTACTTC. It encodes CASSLERDRGLETQYF.

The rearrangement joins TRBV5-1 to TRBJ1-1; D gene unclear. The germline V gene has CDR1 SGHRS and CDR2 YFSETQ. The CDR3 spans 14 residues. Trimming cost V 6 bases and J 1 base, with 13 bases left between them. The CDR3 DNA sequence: TGCGCCAGCAACGTAGCTGGCGGGAACACTGAAGCTTTCTTT. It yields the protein CASNVAGGNTEAFF.

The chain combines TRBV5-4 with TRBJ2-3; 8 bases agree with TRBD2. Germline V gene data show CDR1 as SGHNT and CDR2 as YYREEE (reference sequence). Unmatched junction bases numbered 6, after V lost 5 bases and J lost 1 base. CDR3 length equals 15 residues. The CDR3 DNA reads TGTGCCAGCAGTTCCGGGGGGGTGGGCACAGATACGCAGTATTTT. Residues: CASSSGGVGTDTQYF.

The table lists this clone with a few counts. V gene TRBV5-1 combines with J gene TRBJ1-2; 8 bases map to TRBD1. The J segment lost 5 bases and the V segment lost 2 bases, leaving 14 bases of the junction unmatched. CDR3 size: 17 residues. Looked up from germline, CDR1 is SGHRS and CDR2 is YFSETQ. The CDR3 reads CASSFVPQSGGGYGYTF. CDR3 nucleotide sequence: TGCGCCAGCAGCTTCGTCCCCCAATCAGGGGGCGGGTATGGCTACACCTTC. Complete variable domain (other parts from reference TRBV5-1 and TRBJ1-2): KAGVTQTPRYLIKTRGQQVTLSCSPISGHRSVSWYQQTPGQGLQFLFEYFSETQRNKGNFPGRFSGRQFSNSRSEMNVSTLELGDSALYLCASSFVPQSGGGYGYTFGSGTRLTVV.

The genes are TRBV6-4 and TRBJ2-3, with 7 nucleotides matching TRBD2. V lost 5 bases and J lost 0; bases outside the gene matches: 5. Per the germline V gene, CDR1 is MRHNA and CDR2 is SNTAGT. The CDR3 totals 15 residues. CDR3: CASSLWGGSTDTQYF. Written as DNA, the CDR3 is TGTGCCAGCAGTTTGTGGGGGGGGAGCACAGATACGCAGTATTTT.

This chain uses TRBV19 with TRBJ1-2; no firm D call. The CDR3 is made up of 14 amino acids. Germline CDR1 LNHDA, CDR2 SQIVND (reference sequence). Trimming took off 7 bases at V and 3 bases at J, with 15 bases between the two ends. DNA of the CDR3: TGTGCCAGTAACACGGCCGTCGGGGACTATGGCTACACCTTC. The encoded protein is CASNTAVGDYGYTF.

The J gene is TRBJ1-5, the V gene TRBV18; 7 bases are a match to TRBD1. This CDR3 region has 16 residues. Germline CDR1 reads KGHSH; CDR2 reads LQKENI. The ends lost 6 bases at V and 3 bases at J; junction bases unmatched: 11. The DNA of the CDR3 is TGTGCCAGCTCCCGGAGTACAGGGGTTGCCAATCAGCCCCAGCATTTT. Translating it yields CASSRSTGVANQPQHF. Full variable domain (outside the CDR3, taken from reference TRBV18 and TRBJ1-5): NAGVMQNPRHLVRRRGQEARLRCSPMKGHSHVYWYRQLPEEGLKFMVYLQKENIIDESGMPKERFSAEFPKEGPSILRIQQVVRGDSAAYFCASSRSTGVANQPQHFGDGTRLSIL.

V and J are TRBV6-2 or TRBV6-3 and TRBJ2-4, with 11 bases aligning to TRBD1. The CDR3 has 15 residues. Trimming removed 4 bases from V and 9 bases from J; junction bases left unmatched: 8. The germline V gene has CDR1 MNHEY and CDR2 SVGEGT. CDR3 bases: TGTGCCAGCAGTTTTAGGGACAGGGGGTCGAGCATTCAGTACTTC. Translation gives CASSFRDRGSSIQYF.

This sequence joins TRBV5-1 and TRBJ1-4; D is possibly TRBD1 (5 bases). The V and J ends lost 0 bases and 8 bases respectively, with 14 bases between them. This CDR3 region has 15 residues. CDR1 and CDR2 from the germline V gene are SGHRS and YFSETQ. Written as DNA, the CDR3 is TGCGCCAGCAGCTTGGAGGCCGGGGCGGGGGAAAAACTGTTTTTT. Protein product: CASSLEAGAGEKLFF. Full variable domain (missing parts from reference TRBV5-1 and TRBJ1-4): KAGVTQTPRYLIKTRGQQVTLSCSPISGHRSVSWYQQTPGQGLQFLFEYFSETQRNKGNFPGRFSGRQFSNSRSEMNVSTLELGDSALYLCASSLEAGAGEKLFFGSGTQLSVL.

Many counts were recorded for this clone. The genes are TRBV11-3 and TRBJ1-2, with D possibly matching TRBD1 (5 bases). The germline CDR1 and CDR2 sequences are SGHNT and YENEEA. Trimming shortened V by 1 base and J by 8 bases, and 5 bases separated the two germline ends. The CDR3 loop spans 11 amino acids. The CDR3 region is CASSLGGGYTF. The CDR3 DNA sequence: TGTGCCAGCAGCTTAGGGGGCGGCTACACCTTC. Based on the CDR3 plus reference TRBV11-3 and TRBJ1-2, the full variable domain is EAGVVQSPRYKIIEKKQPVAFWCNPISGHNTLYWYLQNLGQGPELLIRYENEEAVDDSQLPKDRFSAERLKGVDSTLKIQPAELGDSAVYLCASSLGGGYTFGSGTRLTVV.

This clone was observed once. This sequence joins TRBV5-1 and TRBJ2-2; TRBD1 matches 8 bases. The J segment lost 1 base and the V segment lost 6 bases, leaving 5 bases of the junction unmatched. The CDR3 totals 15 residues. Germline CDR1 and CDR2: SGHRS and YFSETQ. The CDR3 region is CASTQQGGNTGELFF. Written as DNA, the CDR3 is TGCGCCAGCACCCAACAGGGGGGGAACACCGGGGAGCTGTTTTTT.

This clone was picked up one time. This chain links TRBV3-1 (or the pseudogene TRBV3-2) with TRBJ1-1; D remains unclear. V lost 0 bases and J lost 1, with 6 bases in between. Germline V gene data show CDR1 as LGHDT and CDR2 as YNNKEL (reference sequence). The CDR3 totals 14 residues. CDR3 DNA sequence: TGTGCCAGCAGCCAAGAGGGAGCGAACACTGAAGCTTTCTTT. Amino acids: CASSQEGANTEAFF.

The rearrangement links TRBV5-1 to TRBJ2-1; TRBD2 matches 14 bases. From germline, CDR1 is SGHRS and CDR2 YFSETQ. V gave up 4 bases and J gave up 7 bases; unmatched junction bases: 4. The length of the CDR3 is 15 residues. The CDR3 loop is CASSLTSGGANEQFF. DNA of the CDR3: TGCGCCAGCAGCCTGACTAGCGGGGGGGCTAATGAGCAGTTCTTC.

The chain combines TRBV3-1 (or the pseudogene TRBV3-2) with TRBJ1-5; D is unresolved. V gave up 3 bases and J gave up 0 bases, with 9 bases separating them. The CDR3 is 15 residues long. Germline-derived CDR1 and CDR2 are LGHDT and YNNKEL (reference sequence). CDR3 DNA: TGTGCCAGCAGCCAGTCGGGCCATAGCAATCAGCCCCAGCATTTT. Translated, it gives CASSQSGHSNQPQHF.

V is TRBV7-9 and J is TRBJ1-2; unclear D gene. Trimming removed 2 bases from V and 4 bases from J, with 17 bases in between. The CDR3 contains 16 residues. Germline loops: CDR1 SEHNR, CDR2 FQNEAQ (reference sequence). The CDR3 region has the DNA TGTGCCAGCAGCTTAAGATCCGGGAGTTGGAGCTATGGCTACACCTTC. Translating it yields CASSLRSGSWSYGYTF.

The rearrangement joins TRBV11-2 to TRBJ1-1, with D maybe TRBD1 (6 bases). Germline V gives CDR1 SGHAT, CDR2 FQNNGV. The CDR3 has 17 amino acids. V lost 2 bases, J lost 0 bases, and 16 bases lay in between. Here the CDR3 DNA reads TGTGCCAGCAGCTTACACCTCCTAGGGGGTTTGAACACTGAAGCTTTCTTT. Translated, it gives CASSLHLLGGLNTEAFF.

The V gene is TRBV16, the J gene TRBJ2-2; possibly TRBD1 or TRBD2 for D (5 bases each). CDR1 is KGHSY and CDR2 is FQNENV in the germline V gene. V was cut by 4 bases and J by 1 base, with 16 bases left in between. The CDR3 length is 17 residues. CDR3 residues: CASSLQVGAGNTGELFF. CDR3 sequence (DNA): TGTGCCAGCAGCCTTCAGGTCGGGGCTGGGAACACCGGGGAGCTGTTTTTT.

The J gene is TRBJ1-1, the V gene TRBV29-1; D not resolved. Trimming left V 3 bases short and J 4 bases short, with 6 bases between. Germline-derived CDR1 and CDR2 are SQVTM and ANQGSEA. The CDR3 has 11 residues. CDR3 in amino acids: CSVEPATEAFF. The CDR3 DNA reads TGCAGCGTTGAGCCGGCCACTGAAGCTTTCTTT.

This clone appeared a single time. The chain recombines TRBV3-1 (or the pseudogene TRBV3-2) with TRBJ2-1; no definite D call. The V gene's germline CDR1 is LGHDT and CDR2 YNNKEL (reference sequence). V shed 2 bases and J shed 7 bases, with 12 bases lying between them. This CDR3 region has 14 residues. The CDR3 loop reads CASSQLDGRNEQFF. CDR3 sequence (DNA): TGTGCCAGCAGCCAACTAGACGGAAGGAATGAGCAGTTCTTC.

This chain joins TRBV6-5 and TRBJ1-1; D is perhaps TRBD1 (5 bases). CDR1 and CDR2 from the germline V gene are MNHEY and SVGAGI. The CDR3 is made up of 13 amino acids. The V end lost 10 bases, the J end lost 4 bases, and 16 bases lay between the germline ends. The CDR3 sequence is CATGPGLGTEAFF. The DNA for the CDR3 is TGTGCCACCGGTCCAGGGTTAGGCACTGAAGCTTTCTTT.

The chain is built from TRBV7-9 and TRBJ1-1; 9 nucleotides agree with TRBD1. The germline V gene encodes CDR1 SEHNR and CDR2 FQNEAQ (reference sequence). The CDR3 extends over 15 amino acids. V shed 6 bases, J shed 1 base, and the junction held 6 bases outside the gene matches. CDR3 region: CASSFRDRENTEAFF. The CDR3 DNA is TGTGCCAGCAGTTTCCGGGACAGGGAGAACACTGAAGCTTTCTTT.

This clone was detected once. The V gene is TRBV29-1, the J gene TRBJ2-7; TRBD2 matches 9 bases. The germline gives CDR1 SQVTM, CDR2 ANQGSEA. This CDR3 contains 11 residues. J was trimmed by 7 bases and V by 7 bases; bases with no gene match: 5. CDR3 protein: CSGGRAQEQYF. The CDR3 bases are TGCAGCGGCGGGAGGGCACAAGAGCAGTACTTC.

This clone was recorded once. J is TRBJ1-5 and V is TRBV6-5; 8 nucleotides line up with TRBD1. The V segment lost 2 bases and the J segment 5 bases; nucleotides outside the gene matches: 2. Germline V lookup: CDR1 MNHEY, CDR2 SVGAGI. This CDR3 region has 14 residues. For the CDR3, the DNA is TGTGCCAGCAGTTACCCGGACAGGGATCAGCCCCAGCATTTT. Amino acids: CASSYPDRDQPQHF.

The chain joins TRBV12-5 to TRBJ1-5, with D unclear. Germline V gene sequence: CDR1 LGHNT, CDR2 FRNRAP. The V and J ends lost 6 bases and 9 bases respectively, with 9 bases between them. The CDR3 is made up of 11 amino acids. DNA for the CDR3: TGTGCTAGTGGCCCGGGTTGGCCCCAGCATTTT. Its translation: CASGPGWPQHF.

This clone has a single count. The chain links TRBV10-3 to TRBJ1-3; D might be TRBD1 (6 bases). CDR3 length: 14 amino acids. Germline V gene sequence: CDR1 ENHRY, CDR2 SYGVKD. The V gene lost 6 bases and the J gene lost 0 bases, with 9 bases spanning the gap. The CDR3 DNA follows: TGTGCCATCAGGGACAGTTCCTCTGGAAACACCATATATTTT. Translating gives CAIRDSSSGNTIYF.

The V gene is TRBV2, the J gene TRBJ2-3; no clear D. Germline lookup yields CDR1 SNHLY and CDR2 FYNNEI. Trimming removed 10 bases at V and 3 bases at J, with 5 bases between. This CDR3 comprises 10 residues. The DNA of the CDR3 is TGTGCCATCTCAACAGATACGCAGTATTTT. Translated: CAISTDTQYF.

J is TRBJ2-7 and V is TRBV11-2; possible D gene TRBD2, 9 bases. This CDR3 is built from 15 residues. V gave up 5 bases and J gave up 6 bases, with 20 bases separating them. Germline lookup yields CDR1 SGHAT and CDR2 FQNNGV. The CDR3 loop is CASSPGPSGTGEQYF. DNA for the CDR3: TGTGCCAGCAGCCCCGGGCCTAGCGGGACAGGCGAGCAGTACTTC.

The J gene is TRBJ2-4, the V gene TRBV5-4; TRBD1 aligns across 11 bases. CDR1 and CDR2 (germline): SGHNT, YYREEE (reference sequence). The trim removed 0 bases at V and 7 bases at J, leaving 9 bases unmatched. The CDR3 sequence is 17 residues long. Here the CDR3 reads CASSLGRGGTGGNIQYF. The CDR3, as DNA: TGTGCCAGCAGCTTGGGGCGAGGGGGGACAGGGGGGAACATTCAGTACTTC.

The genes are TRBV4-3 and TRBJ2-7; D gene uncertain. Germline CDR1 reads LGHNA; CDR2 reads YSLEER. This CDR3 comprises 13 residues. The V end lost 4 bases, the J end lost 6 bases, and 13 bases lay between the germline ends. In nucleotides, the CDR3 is TGCGCCAGCAGCCGGACGTCCTCGGGCGAGCAGTACTTC. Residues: CASSRTSSGEQYF.